These 23 T cell receptor beta chains came from one sample sequenced in a study of radiotherapy plus CTLA-4 blockade in lung cancer (dated 2018 in TCRdb). Receptor libraries were prepared by the immunoSEQ multiplex PCR assay. Drawn from immuneACCESS, this table holds only the in-frame rearrangements with V and J called that TCRdb kept. Clones are partly lost; checked studies trace under half to an unresolved V gene and leave the rest unexplained. The sample contains 35,000 to 50,000 clones, roughly 76% of them found a single time. The ten largest account for roughly 4% of the sample. The sequencing here drew on peripheral blood, taken from a patient treated with radiotherapy plus ipilimumab. The receptors come from a human donor with non-small cell lung cancer who had a complete response to radiotherapy plus ipilimumab.

V usage is TRBV30 and J usage is TRBJ2-4; D perhaps matches TRBD1 (6 bases). The V gene lost 4 bases and the J gene lost 0 bases, with 16 bases spanning the gap. This CDR3 region has 16 residues. CDR1 GTSNPN and CDR2 SVGIG come from the germline V gene (reference sequence). This chain's CDR3 is CAWTWGTPLAKNIQYF. CDR3 in DNA: TGTGCCTGGACCTGGGGGACACCCTTAGCCAAAAACATTCAGTACTTC.

The chain employs TRBV27 and TRBJ1-1; D is uncertain. V dropped 0 bases and J dropped 4 bases, with 9 bases sitting between them. The CDR3 runs 14 residues. CDR1 MNHEY and CDR2 SMNVEV come from the germline V gene (reference sequence). CDR3 nucleotides: TGTGCCAGCAGTTTATCCCCCTTGAGCACTGAAGCTTTCTTT. It specifies CASSLSPLSTEAFF.

This clone was observed a handful of times. V usage is TRBV5-1 and J usage is TRBJ2-3, with TRBD2 matching 11 bases. The CDR3 is made up of 17 amino acids. Trimming at V came to 4 bases and at J to 1 base, leaving 8 bases not matched to a gene. Germline CDR1 is SGHRS and CDR2 is YFSETQ. As DNA, the CDR3 is TGCGCCAGCAGCCAAATAACGACTAGCGGGGGCACAGATACGCAGTATTTT. It translates to CASSQITTSGGTDTQYF.

The chain couples TRBV7-2 to TRBJ1-3, with D uncertain. The germline V gene encodes CDR1 SGHTA and CDR2 FQGNSA. This CDR3 has 12 residues. V was pared by 2 bases and J by 5 bases, with 4 bases between. The CDR3 is CASSLYRNTIYF. The CDR3 region has the DNA TGTGCCAGCAGCTTATATCGAAACACCATATATTTT. Based on the CDR3 plus reference TRBV7-2 and TRBJ1-3, the full variable domain is GAGVSQSPSNKVTEKGKDVELRCDPISGHTALYWYRQSLGQGLEFLIYFQGNSAPDKSGLPSDRFSAERTGGSVSTLTIQRTQQEDSAVYLCASSLYRNTIYFGEGSWLTVV.

The gene calls are TRBV7-9 and TRBJ2-7; a weak D match, TRBD1 (5 bases). Trimming took 0 bases from V and 6 from J, leaving 9 bases between them. There are 13 residues in the CDR3. Germline CDR1 and CDR2: SEHNR and FQNEAQ (reference sequence). CDR3 in amino acids: CASSLARTTEQYF. The CDR3 nucleotides are TGTGCCAGCAGCTTAGCAAGGACAACCGAGCAGTACTTC.

This clone was seen a handful of times. The CDR3 reads CASSKDSSYEQYF. The CDR3 nucleotides are TGTGCCAGTAGTAAGGACAGCTCCTACGAGCAGTACTTC. The rearrangement joins TRBV19 to TRBJ2-7; TRBD1 is a possible D gene (6 bases). The V and J ends lost 4 bases and 0 bases respectively, with 7 bases between them. The CDR3 has 13 residues. The germline V gene encodes CDR1 LNHDA and CDR2 SQIVND (reference sequence). The full variable domain, rest sourced from reference TRBV19 and TRBJ2-7, is DGGITQSPKYLFRKEGQNVTLSCEQNLNHDAMYWYRQDPGQGLRLIYYSQIVNDFQKGDIAEGYSVSREKKESFPLTVTSAQKNPTAFYLCASSKDSSYEQYFGPGTRLTVT.

The V call is TRBV28, the J call TRBJ2-3, with D tentatively TRBD2 (6 bases). CDR1 is MDHEN, CDR2 SYDVKM, per germline. The CDR3 sequence is 16 residues long. V shed 2 bases and J shed 1 base, with 13 bases lying between them. The CDR3 DNA is TGTGCCAGCAGTTTAACGCGGGGAATAGGCACAGATACGCAGTATTTT. It encodes CASSLTRGIGTDTQYF.

The V gene is TRBV28, the J gene TRBJ1-5, with TRBD1 matching over 7 bases. The germline V gene has CDR1 MDHEN and CDR2 SYDVKM. The CDR3 contains 15 residues. Losses at the gene ends were 3 bases for V and 6 bases for J; bases not matched to a gene: 8. The CDR3 loop reads CASSFDLAGGQPQHF. The CDR3 coding sequence is TGTGCCAGCAGTTTCGACCTGGCAGGGGGTCAGCCCCAGCATTTT.

V and J are TRBV11-2 and TRBJ2-5, with 7 bases fitting TRBD2. The germline gives CDR1 SGHAT, CDR2 FQNNGV. With 2 bases clipped from V and 1 base from J, the junction kept 4 bases outside the gene matches. The CDR3 sequence is 15 residues long. CDR3 region: CASSLSRLAQETQYF. CDR3 coding DNA: TGTGCCAGCAGCTTATCCCGACTAGCCCAAGAGACCCAGTACTTC.

The rearrangement links TRBV5-1 to TRBJ2-5, with D possibly TRBD1 on 6 matching bases. Germline V gives CDR1 SGHRS, CDR2 YFSETQ. This CDR3 has 13 residues. V was shortened by 4 bases and J by 2 bases, with 9 bases between the two germline ends. The DNA for the CDR3 is TGCGCCAGCAGCCTGGGGACACAAGAGACCCAGTACTTC. Protein sequence: CASSLGTQETQYF.

The V gene is TRBV19, the J gene TRBJ1-1; D is ambiguous. V lost 7 bases to trimming and J lost 0 bases, with 9 bases between them. Germline-derived CDR1 and CDR2 are LNHDA and SQIVND (reference sequence). This CDR3 spans 13 amino acids. The chain's CDR3 is CASTTLMNTEAFF. CDR3 in DNA: TGTGCCAGTACAACTCTTATGAACACTGAAGCTTTCTTT. The full variable domain, with the rest looked up from reference TRBV19 and TRBJ1-1, is DGGITQSPKYLFRKEGQNVTLSCEQNLNHDAMYWYRQDPGQGLRLIYYSQIVNDFQKGDIAEGYSVSREKKESFPLTVTSAQKNPTAFYLCASTTLMNTEAFFGQGTRLTVV.

The genes are TRBV27 and TRBJ1-1; 8 bases map to TRBD1. V trimming: 6 bases; J trimming: 5 bases; junction bases outside the gene matches: 8. Germline values: CDR1 MNHEY, CDR2 SMNVEV (reference sequence). This CDR3 is built from 14 residues. The CDR3 DNA reads TGTGCCAGCAGAGAAACAGGGGGAACGACTGAAGCTTTCTTT. Amino acid sequence: CASRETGGTTEAFF.

The V and J genes are TRBV6-5 and TRBJ2-2; tentatively, D is TRBD1 (8 bases). Germline values: CDR1 MNHEY, CDR2 SVGAGI. Trimming removed 6 bases from V and 5 bases from J, with 16 bases in between. This CDR3 region has 15 residues. CDR3 DNA: TGTGCCAGCAGGCGAGGACAGGGAGGGACCGGGGAGCTGTTTTTT. This translates into CASRRGQGGTGELFF.

This clone was counted between two and nine times. The rearrangement links TRBV6-6 to TRBJ2-7; D is perhaps TRBD1 (6 bases). The CDR3 extends over 15 amino acids. Germline loops: CDR1 MNHNY, CDR2 SVGAGI (reference sequence). Trimming pared 5 bases from V and 4 bases from J, leaving 18 bases between. This CDR3 is CASSTFSGTPYEQYF. The DNA for the CDR3 is TGTGCCAGCAGTACCTTCTCCGGGACACCTTACGAGCAGTACTTC.

As to this clone: The junction differs from germline at one of its ends, possibly a read error. This sequence joins TRBV18 and TRBJ2-7; no clear D. The CDR3 sequence is 13 residues long. Germline CDR1 and CDR2: KGHSH and LQKENI. CDR3 DNA sequence: TGTGCCAGCTCCCCACTGGCGGACTACGAGCAGTACTTC. Translated: CASSPLADYEQYF.

The chain links TRBV27 to TRBJ2-7; 11 bases are shared with TRBD2. The CDR3 consists of 19 residues. The germline CDR1 and CDR2 sequences are MNHEY and SMNVEV (reference sequence). With 6 bases clipped from V and 4 bases from J, the junction kept 20 bases outside the gene matches. CDR3 sequence reads: CASSSNRGSGTSGLYEQYF. CDR3 sequence (DNA): TGTGCCAGCAGCTCGAACAGGGGATCAGGGACTAGCGGACTTTACGAGCAGTACTTC.

The V and J genes are TRBV30 and TRBJ2-7, with D perhaps TRBD2 (6 bases). The CDR3 spans 12 residues. With 0 bases removed from V and 4 bases from J, the gap between germline ends came to 7 bases. CDR1 GTSNPN and CDR2 SVGIG come from the germline V gene (reference sequence). The CDR3 DNA reads as TGTGCCTGGAGTGTAGGAGGGTACGAGCAGTACTTC. This codes for CAWSVGGYEQYF.

This chain uses TRBV18 with TRBJ1-1, with a tentative D call TRBD1 (6 bases). There are 15 residues in the CDR3. Germline CDR1 reads KGHSH; CDR2 reads LQKENI. The V end lost 2 bases, the J end lost 0 bases, and 10 bases lay between the germline ends. CDR3 bases: TGTGCCAGCTCACCAGAGACAGGAATGAACACTGAAGCTTTCTTT. Translation gives CASSPETGMNTEAFF. The full variable domain, in which reference TRBV18 and TRBJ1-1 provide the parts outside the CDR3, is NAGVMQNPRHLVRRRGQEARLRCSPMKGHSHVYWYRQLPEEGLKFMVYLQKENIIDESGMPKERFSAEFPKEGPSILRIQQVVRGDSAAYFCASSPETGMNTEAFFGQGTRLTVV.

V usage is TRBV28 and J usage is TRBJ1-2; tentatively, D is TRBD1 (6 bases). This CDR3 is 16 amino acids long. The germline V gene has CDR1 MDHEN and CDR2 SYDVKM. V shed 3 bases and J shed 5 bases, with 19 bases lying between them. Written as DNA, the CDR3 is TGTGCCAGCAGTTTGGCGACCCCACAGGGTCTTTATGGCTACACCTTC. Amino acids: CASSLATPQGLYGYTF.

The chain uses TRBV19 and TRBJ1-5; D unclear. The CDR3 has 16 amino acids. Trimming left V 2 bases short and J 5 bases short, with 16 bases between. Germline V lookup: CDR1 LNHDA, CDR2 SQIVND (reference sequence). CDR3 nucleotide sequence: TGTGCCAGTAGTATACTTGGCGTAGGAGGAGATCAGCCCCAGCATTTT. It specifies CASSILGVGGDQPQHF.

This clone was observed once. The genes are TRBV18 and TRBJ1-1; 8 bases map to TRBD1. Germline V gene data show CDR1 as KGHSH and CDR2 as LQKENI. The CDR3 sequence is 15 residues long. Losses at the gene ends were 3 bases for V and 2 bases for J; bases not matched to a gene: 5. The CDR3 here is CASSPLGQVNTEAFF. DNA for the CDR3: TGTGCCAGCTCACCCCTGGGACAGGTTAACACTGAAGCTTTCTTT.

The genes are TRBV5-1 and TRBJ2-3, with a weak D call TRBD1 (6 bases). This CDR3 is 15 amino acids long. V was cut by 4 bases and J by 0 bases, with 12 bases left in between. The germline V gene has CDR1 SGHRS and CDR2 YFSETQ. CDR3 region: CASSERTDSTDTQYF. Here the CDR3 DNA reads TGCGCCAGCAGCGAAAGGACAGATAGCACAGATACGCAGTATTTT.

This clone was recorded a few times. The V gene is TRBV7-6, the J gene TRBJ2-5, with TRBD2 matching 8 bases. The J call is uncertain, as TRBJ2-7 better fits the DNA end. Germline loops: CDR1 SGHVS, CDR2 FNYEAQ. CDR3 length: 15 amino acids. The DNA of the CDR3 is TGTGCCAGCAGCTTAGCTTCTAGCGGGCCCTACGAGCAGTACTTC. It encodes CASSLASSGPYEQYF.